The source of this TCR beta chain is a study of CD8 T cells in Susac syndrome. Reverse transcription of roughly 0.5 to 1 ug RNA was carried out with random hexamers. Coverage of TCR beta CDR3 amplification by immunoSEQ multiplex PCR extended to 54 Vbeta and 13 Jbeta. TCRdb re-derived calls from the immunoSEQ multiplex PCR reads in MiXCR, one entry per CDR3 protein. This sample carries 120,000 or so distinct CDR3 sequences, roughly 94% of them seen once, and the ten largest clones take approximately 0.089%. Germline V gene data show CDR1 as GTSNPN and CDR2 as SVGIG (reference sequence). The CDR3 totals 12 residues. V lost 2 bases and J lost 1, with 5 bases in between. FACS enriched CD8+ TEMRA cells, while bulk CD8+ and CD4+ were negatively isolated.

The specimen sequenced was CD4+ T cells from PBMCs. The chain uses TRBV30 and TRBJ1-1; D gene unclear. This sequence was found in a human donor in good health. In DNA, the CDR3 is TGTGCCTGGAGTTCAGGGAACACTGAAGCTTTCTTT. It codes for CAWSSGNTEAFF.